The 6 T cell receptor beta chains reported below all come from one sample, sequenced in a study of cytomegalovirus exposure and HLA in healthy donors. A multiplex PCR was run with 60 Vbeta primers and 13 Jbeta primers. Assay used: immunoSEQ multiplex PCR; TCRdb lists only in-frame clones, some missing. Of about 93,000 clones detected, over 75% appear once; the ten largest clones hold about 7.9%. The specimen sequenced was PBMCs. These receptors were obtained from a man aged 30-40 years in good health and CMV-seronegative.

The chain couples TRBV5-1 to TRBJ2-7; 8 bases align to TRBD1. Germline V gene data show CDR1 as SGHRS and CDR2 as YFSETQ. J was trimmed by 3 bases and V by 2 bases; bases with no gene match: 7. The CDR3 has 15 amino acids. CDR3 region: CASSFWTGNSYEQYF. DNA of the CDR3: TGCGCCAGCAGCTTTTGGACAGGGAATAGCTACGAGCAGTACTTC.

The chain recombines TRBV6-5 with TRBJ2-5, with 7 bases matching TRBD1. This CDR3 is built from 15 residues. Germline V CDR1 and CDR2: MNHEY, SVGAGI. With 6 bases clipped from V and 1 base from J, the junction kept 8 bases outside the gene matches. CDR3 nucleotides: TGTGCCAGCAGACGCCGGACAGGCCTCCAAGAGACCCAGTACTTC. Protein: CASRRRTGLQETQYF.

J is TRBJ1-5 and V is TRBV19; 8 bases are a match to TRBD1. Germline V lookup: CDR1 LNHDA, CDR2 SQIVND (reference sequence). CDR3 length equals 15 residues. The ends lost 5 bases at V and 6 bases at J; junction bases unmatched: 9. The CDR3 spells CASSSLDRETQPQHF. In DNA, the CDR3 is TGTGCCAGTAGTTCCCTGGACAGGGAAACTCAGCCCCAGCATTTT.

The V and J genes are TRBV21-1 and TRBJ1-1. TRBV21-1 is a pseudogene segment. CDR3 length: 14 amino acids. The CDR3 DNA reads as TGTGCCAGCAGCACCGGGGAGCCGAACACTGAAGCTTTCTTT. Its translation: CASSTGEPNTEAFF.

V usage is TRBV5-4 and J usage is TRBJ2-5; D is unresolved. The CDR3 consists of 15 residues. Trimming removed 1 base from V and 4 bases from J, with 14 bases in between. The germline V gene has CDR1 SGHNT and CDR2 YYREEE (reference sequence). For the CDR3, the DNA is TGTGCCAGCAGCTTGAGACTCCAGCCGGGAGAGACCCAGTACTTC. This encodes CASSLRLQPGETQYF.

The sample holds a few counts of this clone. The chain carries TRBV2 and TRBJ2-1; TRBD2 is a possible D gene (6 bases). Trimming stripped 11 bases from V and 8 bases from J, with 16 bases between. There are 12 residues in the CDR3. Germline values: CDR1 SNHLY, CDR2 FYNNEI. The CDR3, as DNA: TGTGCCGCCGATGGGACTTACGATGAGCAGTTCTTC. Translating gives CAADGTYDEQFF.